This T cell receptor (beta chain) emerged from a study of identical twins. TCRdb re-called the 5' RACE reads with MiXCR, one entry per CDR3 protein. The sample shows a few hundred thousand distinct CDR3 sequences, 8.5% to 10% of them seen only once. Per the germline V gene, CDR1 is SGHVS and CDR2 is FNYEAQ. CDR3 length: 16 amino acids. Trimming cost V 5 bases and J 0 bases, with 13 bases left between them. V is TRBV7-6 and J is TRBJ2-2, with TRBD2 as a possible D gene (5 bases). The receptor was isolated from a woman between 45 and 60 years old in good health. Specimen: naive T cells sorted from blood. The DNA of the CDR3 is TGTGCCAGCAGCCCGGCGGGCAGGACGAACACCGGGGAGCTGTTTTTT. It is translated as CASSPAGRTNTGELFF.